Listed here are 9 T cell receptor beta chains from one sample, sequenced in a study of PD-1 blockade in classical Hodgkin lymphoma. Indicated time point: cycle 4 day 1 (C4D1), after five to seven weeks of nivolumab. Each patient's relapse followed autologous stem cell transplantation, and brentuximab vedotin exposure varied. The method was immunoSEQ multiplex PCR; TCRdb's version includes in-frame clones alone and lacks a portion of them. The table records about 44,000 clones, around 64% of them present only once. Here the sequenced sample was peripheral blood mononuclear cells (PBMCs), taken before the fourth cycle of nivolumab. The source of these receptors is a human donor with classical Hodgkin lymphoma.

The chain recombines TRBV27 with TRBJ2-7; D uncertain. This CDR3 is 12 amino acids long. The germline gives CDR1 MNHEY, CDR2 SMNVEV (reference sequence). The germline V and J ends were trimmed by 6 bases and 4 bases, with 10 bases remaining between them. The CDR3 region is CASSPGRYEQYF. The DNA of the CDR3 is TGTGCCAGCAGCCCCGGACGGTACGAGCAGTACTTC.

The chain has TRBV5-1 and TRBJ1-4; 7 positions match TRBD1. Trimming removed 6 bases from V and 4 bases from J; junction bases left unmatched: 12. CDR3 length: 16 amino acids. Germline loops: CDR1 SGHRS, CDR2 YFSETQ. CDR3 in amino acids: CASNPGQAPGNEKLFF. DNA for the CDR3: TGCGCCAGCAACCCCGGACAGGCCCCGGGTAATGAAAAACTGTTTTTT.

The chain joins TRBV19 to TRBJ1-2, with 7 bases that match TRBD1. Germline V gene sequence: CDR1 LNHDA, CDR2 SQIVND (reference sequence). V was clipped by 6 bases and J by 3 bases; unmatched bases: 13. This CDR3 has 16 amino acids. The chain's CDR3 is CASRNPDRLFDYGYTF. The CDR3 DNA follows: TGTGCCAGTAGAAACCCGGACAGGCTGTTCGACTATGGCTACACCTTC.

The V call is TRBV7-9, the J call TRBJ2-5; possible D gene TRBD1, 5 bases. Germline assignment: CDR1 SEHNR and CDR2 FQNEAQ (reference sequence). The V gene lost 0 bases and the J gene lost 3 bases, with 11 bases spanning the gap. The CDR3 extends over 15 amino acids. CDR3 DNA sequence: TGTGCCAGCAGCTTAGCAAGGGGTGCGGAAGAGACCCAGTACTTC. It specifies CASSLARGAEETQYF.

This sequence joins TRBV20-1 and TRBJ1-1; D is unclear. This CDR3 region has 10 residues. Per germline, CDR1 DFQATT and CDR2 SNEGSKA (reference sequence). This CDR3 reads CAGGRTEAFF. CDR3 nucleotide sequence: TGCGCCGGCGGACGGACTGAAGCTTTCTTT.

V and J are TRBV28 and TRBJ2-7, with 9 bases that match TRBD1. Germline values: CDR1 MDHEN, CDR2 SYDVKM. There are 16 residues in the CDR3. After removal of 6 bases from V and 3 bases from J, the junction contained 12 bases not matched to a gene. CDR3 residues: CASSSPADRGGYEQYF. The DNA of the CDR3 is TGTGCCAGCAGCTCCCCAGCCGACAGGGGGGGCTACGAGCAGTACTTC.

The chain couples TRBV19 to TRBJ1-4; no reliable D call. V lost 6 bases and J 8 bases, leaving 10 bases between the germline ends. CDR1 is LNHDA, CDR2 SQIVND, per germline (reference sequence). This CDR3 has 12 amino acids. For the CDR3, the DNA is TGTGCCAGTAGGGGTTTAGGCGAAAAACTGTTTTTT. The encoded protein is CASRGLGEKLFF. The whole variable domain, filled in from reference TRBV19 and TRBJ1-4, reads DGGITQSPKYLFRKEGQNVTLSCEQNLNHDAMYWYRQDPGQGLRLIYYSQIVNDFQKGDIAEGYSVSREKKESFPLTVTSAQKNPTAFYLCASRGLGEKLFFGSGTQLSVL.

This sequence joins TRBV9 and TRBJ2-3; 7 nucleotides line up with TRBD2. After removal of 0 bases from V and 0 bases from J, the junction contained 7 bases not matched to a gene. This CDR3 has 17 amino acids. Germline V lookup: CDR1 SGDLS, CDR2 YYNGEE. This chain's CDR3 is CASSVAGAGRSTDTQYF. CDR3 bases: TGTGCCAGCAGCGTAGCTGGAGCGGGACGAAGCACAGATACGCAGTATTTT.

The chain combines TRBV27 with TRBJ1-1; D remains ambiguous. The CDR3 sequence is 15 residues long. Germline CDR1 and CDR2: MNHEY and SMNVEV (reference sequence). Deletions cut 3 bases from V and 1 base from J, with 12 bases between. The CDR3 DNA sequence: TGTGCCAGCAGTTTCCGAGGGAAACGGAACACTGAAGCTTTCTTT. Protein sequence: CASSFRGKRNTEAFF.